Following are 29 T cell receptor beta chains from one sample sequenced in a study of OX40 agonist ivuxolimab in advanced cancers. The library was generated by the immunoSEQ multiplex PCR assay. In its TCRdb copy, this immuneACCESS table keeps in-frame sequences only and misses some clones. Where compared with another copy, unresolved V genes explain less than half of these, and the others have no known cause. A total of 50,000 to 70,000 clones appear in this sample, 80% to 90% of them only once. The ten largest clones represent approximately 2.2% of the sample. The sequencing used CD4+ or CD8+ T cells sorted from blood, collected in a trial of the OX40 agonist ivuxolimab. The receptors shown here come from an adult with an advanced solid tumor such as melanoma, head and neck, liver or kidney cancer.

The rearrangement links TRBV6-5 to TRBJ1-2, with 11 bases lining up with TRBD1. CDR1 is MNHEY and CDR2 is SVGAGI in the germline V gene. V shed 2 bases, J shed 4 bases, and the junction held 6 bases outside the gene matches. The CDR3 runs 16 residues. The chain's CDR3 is CASSYTRTGGGYGYTF. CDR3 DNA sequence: TGTGCCAGCAGTTACACCCGGACAGGGGGCGGCTATGGCTACACCTTC.

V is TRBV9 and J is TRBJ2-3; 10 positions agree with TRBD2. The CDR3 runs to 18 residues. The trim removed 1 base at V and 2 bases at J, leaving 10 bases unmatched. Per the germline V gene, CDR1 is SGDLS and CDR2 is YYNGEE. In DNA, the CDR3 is TGTGCCAGCAGCGTAACAGCGGGAGGGTCCGGGAACACAGATACGCAGTATTTT. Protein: CASSVTAGGSGNTDTQYF. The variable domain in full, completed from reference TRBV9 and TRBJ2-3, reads DSGVTQTPKHLITATGQRVTLRCSPRSGDLSVYWYQQSLDQGLQFLIQYYNGEERAKGNILERFSAQQFPDLHSELNLSSLELGDSALYFCASSVTAGGSGNTDTQYFGPGTRLTVL.

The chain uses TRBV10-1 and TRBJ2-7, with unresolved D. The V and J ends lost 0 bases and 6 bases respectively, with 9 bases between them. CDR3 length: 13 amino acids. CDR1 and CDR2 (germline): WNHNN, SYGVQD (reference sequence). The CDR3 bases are TGCGCCAGCAGTGAGTCGGATAATCGCGAGCAGTACTTC. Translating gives CASSESDNREQYF.

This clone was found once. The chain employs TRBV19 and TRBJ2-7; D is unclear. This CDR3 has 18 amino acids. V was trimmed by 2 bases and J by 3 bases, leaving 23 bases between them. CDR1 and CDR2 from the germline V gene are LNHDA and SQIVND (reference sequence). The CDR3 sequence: CASSIKGISVVKHYEQYF. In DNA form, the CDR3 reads TGTGCCAGTAGTATAAAAGGTATATCGGTTGTTAAGCACTACGAGCAGTACTTC.

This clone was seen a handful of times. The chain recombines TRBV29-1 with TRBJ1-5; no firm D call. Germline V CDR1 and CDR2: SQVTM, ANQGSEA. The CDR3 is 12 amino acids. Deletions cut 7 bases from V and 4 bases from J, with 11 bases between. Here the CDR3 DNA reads TGCAGCGCCGGGGTACAGAATCAGCCCCAGCATTTT. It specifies CSAGVQNQPQHF.

In DNA form, the CDR3 reads TGTGCCAGCAGGAATGGACAGGGGGCCTACGAGCAGTACTTC. Amino acids: CASRNGQGAYEQYF. The chain employs TRBV27 and TRBJ2-7; 10 bases align to TRBD1. V shed 6 bases, J shed 2 bases, and the junction held 4 bases outside the gene matches. Germline V gene lookup returns CDR1 MNHEY and CDR2 SMNVEV (reference sequence). This CDR3 spans 14 amino acids.

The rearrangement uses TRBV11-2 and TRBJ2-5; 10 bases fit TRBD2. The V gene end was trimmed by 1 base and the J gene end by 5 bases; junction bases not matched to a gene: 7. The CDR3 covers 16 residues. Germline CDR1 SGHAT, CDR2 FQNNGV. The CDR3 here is CASSLVVAGGMETQYF. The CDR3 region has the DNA TGTGCCAGCAGCTTAGTGGTAGCGGGGGGAATGGAGACCCAGTACTTC.

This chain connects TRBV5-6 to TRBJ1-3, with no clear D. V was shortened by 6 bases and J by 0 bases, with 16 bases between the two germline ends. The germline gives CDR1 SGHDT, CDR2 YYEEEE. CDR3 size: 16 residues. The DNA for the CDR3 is TGTGCCAGCACCGAGGCTGTGGCAGGCTCTGGAAACACCATATATTTT. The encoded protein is CASTEAVAGSGNTIYF. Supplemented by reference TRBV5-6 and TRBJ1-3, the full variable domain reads DAGVTQSPTHLIKTRGQQVTLRCSPKSGHDTVSWYQQALGQGPQFIFQYYEEEERQRGNFPDRFSGHQFPNYSSELNVNALLLGDSALYLCASTEAVAGSGNTIYFGEGSWLTVV.

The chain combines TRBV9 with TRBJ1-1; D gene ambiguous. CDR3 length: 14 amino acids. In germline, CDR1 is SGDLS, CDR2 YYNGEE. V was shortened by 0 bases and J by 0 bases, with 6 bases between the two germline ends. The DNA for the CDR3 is TGTGCCAGCAGCGTAGGGCAGATGAACACTGAAGCTTTCTTT. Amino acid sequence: CASSVGQMNTEAFF.

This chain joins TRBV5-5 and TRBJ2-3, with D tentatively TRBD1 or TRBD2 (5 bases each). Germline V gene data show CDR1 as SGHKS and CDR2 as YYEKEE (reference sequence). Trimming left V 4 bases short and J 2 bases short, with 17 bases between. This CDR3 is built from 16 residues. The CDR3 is CASSKGPIISTDTQYF. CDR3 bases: TGTGCCAGCAGCAAGGGACCCATAATATCCACAGATACGCAGTATTTT.

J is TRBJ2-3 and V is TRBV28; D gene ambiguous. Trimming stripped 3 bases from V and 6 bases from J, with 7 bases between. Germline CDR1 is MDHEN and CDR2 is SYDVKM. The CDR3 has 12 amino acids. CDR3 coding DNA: TGTGCCAGCAGTTTTTCCTCGGATACGCAGTATTTT. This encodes CASSFSSDTQYF.

CDR3 sequence reads: CASRTSQGETQYF. CDR3 nucleotide sequence: TGTGCCAGCAGAACCTCTCAAGGGGAGACCCAGTACTTC. This chain joins TRBV5-4 and TRBJ2-5; D remains unclear. The V gene lost 5 bases and the J gene lost 5 bases, with 13 bases spanning the gap. CDR1 is SGHNT, CDR2 YYREEE, per germline (reference sequence). CDR3 size: 13 residues.

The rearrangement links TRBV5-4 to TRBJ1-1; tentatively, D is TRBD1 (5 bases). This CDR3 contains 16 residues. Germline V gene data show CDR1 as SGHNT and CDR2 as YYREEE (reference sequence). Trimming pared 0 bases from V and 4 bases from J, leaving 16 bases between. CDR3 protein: CASSLGGGDLSTEAFF. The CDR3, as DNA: TGTGCCAGCAGCTTGGGGGGCGGGGATCTAAGCACTGAAGCTTTCTTT.

The CDR3, as DNA: TGTGCCAGCAGTGGGCTCCGGGCAGAACTGTTTTTT. This encodes CASSGLRAELFF. The chain carries TRBV7-6 and TRBJ1-4; D is uncertain. The CDR3 has 12 residues. Trimming pared 6 bases from V and 12 bases from J, leaving 14 bases between. Germline assignment: CDR1 SGHVS and CDR2 FNYEAQ.

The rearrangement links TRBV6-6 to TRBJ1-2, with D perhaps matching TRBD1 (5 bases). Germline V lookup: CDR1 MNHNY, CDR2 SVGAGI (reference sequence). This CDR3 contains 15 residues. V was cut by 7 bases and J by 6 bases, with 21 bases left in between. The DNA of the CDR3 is TGTGCCAGCAATAAGGGAGCCCCGGGGACGGATGGCTACACCTTC. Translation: CASNKGAPGTDGYTF.

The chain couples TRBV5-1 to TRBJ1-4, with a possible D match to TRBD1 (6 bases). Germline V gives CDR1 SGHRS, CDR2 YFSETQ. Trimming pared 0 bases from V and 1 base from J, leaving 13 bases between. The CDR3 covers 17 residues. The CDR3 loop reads CASSLAGDIRTNEKLFF. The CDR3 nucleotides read TGCGCCAGCAGCTTGGCTGGGGACATTAGAACTAATGAAAAACTGTTTTTT. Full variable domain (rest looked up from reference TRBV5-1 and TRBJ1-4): KAGVTQTPRYLIKTRGQQVTLSCSPISGHRSVSWYQQTPGQGLQFLFEYFSETQRNKGNFPGRFSGRQFSNSRSEMNVSTLELGDSALYLCASSLAGDIRTNEKLFFGSGTQLSVL.

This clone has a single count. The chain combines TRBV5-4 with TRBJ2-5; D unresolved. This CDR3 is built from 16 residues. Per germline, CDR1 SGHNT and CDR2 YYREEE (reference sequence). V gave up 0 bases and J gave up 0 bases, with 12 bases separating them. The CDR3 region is CASSLGGRTNQETQYF. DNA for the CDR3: TGTGCCAGCAGCTTGGGTGGCAGAACTAACCAAGAGACCCAGTACTTC.

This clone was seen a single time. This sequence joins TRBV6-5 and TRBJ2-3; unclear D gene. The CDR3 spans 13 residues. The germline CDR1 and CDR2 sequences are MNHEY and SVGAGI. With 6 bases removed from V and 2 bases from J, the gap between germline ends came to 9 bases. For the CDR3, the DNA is TGTGCCAGCAGGCCTGACATCACAGATACGCAGTATTTT. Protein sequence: CASRPDITDTQYF.

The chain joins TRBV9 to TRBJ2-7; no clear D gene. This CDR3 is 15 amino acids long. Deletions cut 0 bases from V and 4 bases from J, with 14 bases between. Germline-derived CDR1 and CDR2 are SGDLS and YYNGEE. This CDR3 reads CASSVVPGMGYEQYF. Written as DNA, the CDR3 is TGTGCCAGCAGCGTAGTTCCGGGTATGGGTTACGAGCAGTACTTC.

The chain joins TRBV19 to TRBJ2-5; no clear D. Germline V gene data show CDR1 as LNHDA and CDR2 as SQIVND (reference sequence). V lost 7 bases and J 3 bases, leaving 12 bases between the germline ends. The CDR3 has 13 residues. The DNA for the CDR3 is TGTGCCAGTAACGGGCGGACCGAAGAGACCCAGTACTTC. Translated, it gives CASNGRTEETQYF.

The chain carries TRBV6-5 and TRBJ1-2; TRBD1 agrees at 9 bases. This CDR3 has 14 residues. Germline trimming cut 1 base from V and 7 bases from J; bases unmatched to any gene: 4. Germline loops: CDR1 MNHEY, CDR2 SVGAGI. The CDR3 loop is CASSYWDRAGGYTF. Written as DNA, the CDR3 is TGTGCCAGCAGTTACTGGGACAGGGCGGGTGGCTACACCTTC.

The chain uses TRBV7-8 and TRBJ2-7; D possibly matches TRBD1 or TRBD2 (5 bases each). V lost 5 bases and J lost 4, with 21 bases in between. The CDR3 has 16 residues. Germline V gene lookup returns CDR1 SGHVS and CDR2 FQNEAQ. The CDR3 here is CASSTRTGPPFYEQYF. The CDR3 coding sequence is TGTGCCAGCAGCACAAGGACGGGGCCTCCCTTTTACGAGCAGTACTTC. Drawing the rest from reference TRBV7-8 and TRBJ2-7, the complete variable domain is GAGVSQSPRYKVAKRGQDVALRCDPISGHVSLFWYQQALGQGPEFLTYFQNEAQLDKSGLPSDRFFAERPEGSVSTLKIQRTQQEDSAVYLCASSTRTGPPFYEQYFGPGTRLTVT.

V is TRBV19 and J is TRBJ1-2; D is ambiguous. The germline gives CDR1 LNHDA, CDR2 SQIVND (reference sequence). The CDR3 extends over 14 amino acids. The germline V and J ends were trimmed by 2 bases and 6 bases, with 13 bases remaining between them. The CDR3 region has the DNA TGTGCCAGTAGTATAAGTGGACGGACCCATGGCTACACCTTC. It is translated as CASSISGRTHGYTF.

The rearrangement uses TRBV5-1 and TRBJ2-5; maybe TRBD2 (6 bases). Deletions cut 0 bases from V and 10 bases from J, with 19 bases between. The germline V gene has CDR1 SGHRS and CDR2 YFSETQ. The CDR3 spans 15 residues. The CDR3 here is CASSLEGLEGIGQYF. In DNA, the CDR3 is TGCGCCAGCAGCTTGGAAGGGTTGGAGGGGATAGGCCAGTACTTC.

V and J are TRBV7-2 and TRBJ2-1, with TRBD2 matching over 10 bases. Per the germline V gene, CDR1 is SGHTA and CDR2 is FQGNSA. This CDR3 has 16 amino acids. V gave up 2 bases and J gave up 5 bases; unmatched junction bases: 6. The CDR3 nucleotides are TGTGCCAGCAGCTTAATCGGGACTAGCGTCGACAATGAGCAGTTCTTC. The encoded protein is CASSLIGTSVDNEQFF.

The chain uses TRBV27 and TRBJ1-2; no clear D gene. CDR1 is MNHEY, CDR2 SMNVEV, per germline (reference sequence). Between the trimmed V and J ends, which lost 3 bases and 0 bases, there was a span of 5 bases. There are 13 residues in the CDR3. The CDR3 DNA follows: TGTGCCAGCAGTTTTACGGCTAACTATGGCTACACCTTC. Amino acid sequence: CASSFTANYGYTF.

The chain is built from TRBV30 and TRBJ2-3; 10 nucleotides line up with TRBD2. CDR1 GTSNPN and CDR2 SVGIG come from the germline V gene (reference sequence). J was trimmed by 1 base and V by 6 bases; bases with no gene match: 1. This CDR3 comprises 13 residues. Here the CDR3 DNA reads TGTGCCTGCGGGACTAGCGGCACAGATACGCAGTATTTT. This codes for CACGTSGTDTQYF.

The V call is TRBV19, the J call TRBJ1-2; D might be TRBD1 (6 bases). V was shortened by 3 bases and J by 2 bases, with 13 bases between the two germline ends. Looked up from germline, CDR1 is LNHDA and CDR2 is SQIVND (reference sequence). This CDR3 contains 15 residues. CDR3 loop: CASSISGVLNYGYTF. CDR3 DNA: TGTGCCAGTAGTATTTCAGGGGTCCTCAACTATGGCTACACCTTC.

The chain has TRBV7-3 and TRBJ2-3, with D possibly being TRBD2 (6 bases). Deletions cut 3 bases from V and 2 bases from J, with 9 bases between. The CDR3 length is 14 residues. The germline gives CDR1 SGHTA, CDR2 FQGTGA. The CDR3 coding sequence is TGTGCCAGCAGCTTGGGCGGGGTCACAGATACGCAGTATTTT. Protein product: CASSLGGVTDTQYF. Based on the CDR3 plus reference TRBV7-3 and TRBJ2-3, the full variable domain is GAGVSQTPSNKVTEKGKYVELRCDPISGHTALYWYRQSLGQGPEFLIYFQGTGAADDSGLPNDRFFAVRPEGSVSTLKIQRTERGDSAVYLCASSLGGVTDTQYFGPGTRLTVL.